The sequence of this TCR beta chain was determined in a study of OX40 agonist ivuxolimab in advanced cancers. Study in general: An anti-OX40 (CD134) antibody with agonistic activity, ivuxolimab, was administered to patients.

Only in-frame clones appear in the TCRdb table, and some are missing; sequencing was by immunoSEQ multiplex PCR. The sample yields more than 75,000 clones, around 84% seen once. CDR1 MNHNY and CDR2 SVGAGI come from the germline V gene (reference sequence). V was clipped by 4 bases and J by 0 bases; unmatched bases: 5. This CDR3 spans 15 amino acids. The rearrangement joins TRBV6-6 to TRBJ1-1; 7 bases are shared with TRBD1. The material sequenced was CD4+ or CD8+ T cells sorted from blood, taken in a trial of the OX40 agonist ivuxolimab. This sequence originates from an adult with an advanced solid tumor such as melanoma, head and neck, liver or kidney cancer. The CDR3 nucleotides read TGTGCCAGCAGTTCCCCCGGGACAGTGAACACTGAAGCTTTCTTT. It codes for CASSSPGTVNTEAFF.